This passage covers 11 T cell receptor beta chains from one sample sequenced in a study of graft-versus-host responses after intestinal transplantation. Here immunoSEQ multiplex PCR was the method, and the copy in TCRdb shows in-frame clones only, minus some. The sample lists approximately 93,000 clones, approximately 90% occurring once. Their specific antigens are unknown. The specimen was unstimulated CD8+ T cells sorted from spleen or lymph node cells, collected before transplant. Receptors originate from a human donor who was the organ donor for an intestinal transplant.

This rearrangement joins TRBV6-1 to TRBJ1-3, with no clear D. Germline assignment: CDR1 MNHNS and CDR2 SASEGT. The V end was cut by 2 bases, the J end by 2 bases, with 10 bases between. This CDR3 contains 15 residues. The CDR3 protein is CASSEIAAAGNTIYF. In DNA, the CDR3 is TGTGCCAGCAGTGAAATCGCGGCAGCTGGAAACACCATATATTTT.

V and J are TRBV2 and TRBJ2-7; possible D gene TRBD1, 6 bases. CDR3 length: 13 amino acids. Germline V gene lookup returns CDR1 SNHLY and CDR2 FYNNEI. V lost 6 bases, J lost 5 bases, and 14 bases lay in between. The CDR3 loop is CASSRGRDNEQYF. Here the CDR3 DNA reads TGTGCCAGCAGCCGTGGCAGGGACAACGAGCAGTACTTC.

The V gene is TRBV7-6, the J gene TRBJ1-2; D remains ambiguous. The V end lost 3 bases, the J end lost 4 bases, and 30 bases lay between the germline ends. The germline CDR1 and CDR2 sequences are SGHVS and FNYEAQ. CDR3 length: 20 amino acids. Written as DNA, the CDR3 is TGTGCCAGCAGCTTCCTACCTCTAAAACCTCTTATCGGAGAACGCTATGGCTACACCTTC. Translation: CASSFLPLKPLIGERYGYTF.

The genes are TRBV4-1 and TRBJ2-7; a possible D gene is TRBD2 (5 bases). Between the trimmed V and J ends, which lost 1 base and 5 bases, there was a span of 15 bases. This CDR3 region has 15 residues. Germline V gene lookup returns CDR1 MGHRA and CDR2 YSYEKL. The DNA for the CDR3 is TGCGCCAGCAGCCAAGGGCCGGGGTCTCCCAACGAGCAGTACTTC. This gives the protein CASSQGPGSPNEQYF.

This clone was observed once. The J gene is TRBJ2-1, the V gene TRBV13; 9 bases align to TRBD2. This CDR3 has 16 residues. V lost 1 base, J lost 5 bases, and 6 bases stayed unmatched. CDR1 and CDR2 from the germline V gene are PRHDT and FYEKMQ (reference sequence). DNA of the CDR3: TGTGCCAGCAGCTTAGAGGCGGGGGGGCCCCACAATGAGCAGTTCTTC. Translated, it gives CASSLEAGGPHNEQFF.

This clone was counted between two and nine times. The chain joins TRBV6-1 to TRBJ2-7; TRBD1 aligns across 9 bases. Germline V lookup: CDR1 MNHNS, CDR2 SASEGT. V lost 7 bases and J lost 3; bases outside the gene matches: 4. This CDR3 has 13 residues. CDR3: CASIGTGFYEQYF. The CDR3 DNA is TGTGCCAGCATAGGGACAGGGTTCTACGAGCAGTACTTC.

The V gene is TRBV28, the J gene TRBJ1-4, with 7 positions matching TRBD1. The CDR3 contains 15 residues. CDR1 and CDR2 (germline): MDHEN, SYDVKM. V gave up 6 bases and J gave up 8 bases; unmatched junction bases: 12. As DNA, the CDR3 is TGTGCCAGCAGATACGCCAGGGGGTTGAGGGAAAAACTGTTTTTT. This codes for CASRYARGLREKLFF.

The DNA for the CDR3 is TGTGCCTGGAGTAGTGGGCGTAGCTACGAGCAGTACTTC. Its protein product is CAWSSGRSYEQYF. The chain is built from TRBV30 and TRBJ2-7; D remains ambiguous. This CDR3 spans 13 amino acids. Germline CDR1 and CDR2: GTSNPN and SVGIG (reference sequence). Trimming took off 2 bases at V and 3 bases at J, with 11 bases between the two ends.

The DNA of the CDR3 is TGTGCCAGCAGTTACCCCCCAGGCCAGCAACATGAAGCTTTCTTT. Protein: CASSYPPGQQHEAFF. The chain is built from TRBV6-5 and TRBJ1-1; D is unresolved. This CDR3 has 15 amino acids. The germline CDR1 and CDR2 sequences are MNHEY and SVGAGI. V was cut by 2 bases and J by 7 bases, with 17 bases left in between.

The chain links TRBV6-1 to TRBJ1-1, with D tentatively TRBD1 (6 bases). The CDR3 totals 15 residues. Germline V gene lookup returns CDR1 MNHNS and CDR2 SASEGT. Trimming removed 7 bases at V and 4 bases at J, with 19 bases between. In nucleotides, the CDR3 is TGTGCCAGCAATGATTGGGGGGGGCCGGGCACTGAAGCTTTCTTT. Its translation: CASNDWGGPGTEAFF.

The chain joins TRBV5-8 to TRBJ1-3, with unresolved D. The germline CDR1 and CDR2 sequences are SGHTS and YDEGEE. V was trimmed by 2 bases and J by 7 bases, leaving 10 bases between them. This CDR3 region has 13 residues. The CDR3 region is CASSFFLQNTIYF. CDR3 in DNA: TGTGCCAGCAGCTTTTTTTTGCAGAACACCATATATTTT.